Sequencing of this T cell receptor beta chain was carried out in a study of blood T cell repertoires in COVID-19 (dated by TCRdb to 2020 to 2022). A note on the overall study: Samples from collaborators originated in the United States, Italy and Spain and spanned both the acute and convalescent phases of COVID-19. The material from the prospective study consisted of cDNA or gDNA derived from T cells, B-cell-depleted T cells, or PBMCs. The dataset comprised deeply sampled blood TCRbeta repertoires from subjects exposed to, actively infected with, or recovered from COVID-19. The repertoires were made available in a free public database intended to serve as a resource for research on the immune response to SARS-CoV-2. Samples came from the ongoing ImmuneRACE study (first 160 participants) plus 1,254 subjects from 6 global collaborators. Sample metadata almost always included a de-identified subject ID, COVID-19 status, age in years and sex. Where available, HLA class I and class II types were taken from metadata supplied by the sample provider and were not determined by assay-based typing.

Trimming removed 5 bases from V and 8 bases from J, leaving 15 bases between the germline ends. Spanning cysteine to phenylalanine, the CDR3 consists of 14 amino acids. CDR3 DNA only is kept here, 42 bases in frame from base 1. Reading the germline V gene (reference sequence) gives CDR1 MNHEY and CDR2 SMNVEV. Each collaborating institution followed its own protocols to collect whole blood in K2EDTA tubes. For TCRbeta analysis, collaborators shipped samples as frozen whole blood, isolated PBMCs, or DNA extracted from either of those sample types. TCRbeta CDR3 regions were amplified from genomic DNA by means of the immunoSEQ Assay, a bias-controlled multiplex PCR. As for how the authors treated the data: Within the assay, amplification of reference gene primers was used to estimate how many nucleated cells each sample contained. Sequence reads were collapsed and filtered to measure the absolute abundance of every unique TCRbeta CDR3 rearrangement. For each sample, productive Simpson clonality was calculated as the square root of Simpson's diversity index over productive rearrangements. This is the immuneACCESS table as TCRdb keeps it, with only in-frame sequences that have V and J called. A part of the clones is gone; compared with another copy, unresolved V genes explain less than half, and the rest is unexplained. V and J calls and clone size are given by that table; D and trimming were obtained from the DNA. The sample data list hundreds of thousands of clones, and roughly 89% of these were observed just once. The ten largest make up about 4.6% of the sample.

For this clone: The specificity of this receptor is unknown. Base qualities are not at hand, and no much larger clone is one base apart.

The paper's findings and limits, for the study overall: How much clinical and demographic metadata was included differed by source and by participant, and the metadata was provided uncurated.

The chain links TRBV27 with TRBJ1-4; too little of a D gene remains to name it. Sequencing input: peripheral blood. This receptor was taken from a man aged 35-49 years with acute or convalescent COVID-19. CDR3 sequence: CASSQQSPREKLFF. The base sequence is TGTGCCAGCAGTCAACAGTCCCCCCGAGAAAAACTGTTTTTT.